The 2 T cell receptor beta chains below were found in one sample sequenced in a study of blood T cell repertoires in COVID-19. Clones were read by immunoSEQ multiplex PCR, and TCRdb kept only the in-frame ones, dropping some. The data show roughly 67,000 clones, about three quarters seen once. The source material was peripheral blood. The source is a human donor in a cohort sampled during active COVID-19.

V is TRBV19 and J is TRBJ2-1; 8 nucleotides line up with TRBD2. Looked up from germline, CDR1 is LNHDA and CDR2 is SQIVND (reference sequence). The CDR3 totals 17 residues. Trimming cost V 1 base and J 4 bases; bases outside gene matches: 9. The CDR3, as DNA: TGTGCCAGTAGTATAGCCCTTACTAGCGGAGAGTACAATGAGCAGTTCTTC. This encodes CASSIALTSGEYNEQFF.

V and J are TRBV28 and TRBJ2-3; maybe TRBD1 (6 bases). The CDR3 totals 14 residues. The germline V gene has CDR1 MDHEN and CDR2 SYDVKM. Trimming removed 5 bases at V and 5 bases at J, with 14 bases between. The CDR3 nucleotides read TGTGCCAGCAGTAAATCAGGGGTGAAAGATACGCAGTATTTT. It codes for CASSKSGVKDTQYF. The entire variable domain, with the rest obtained from reference TRBV28 and TRBJ2-3, is as follows: DVKVTQSSRYLVKRTGEKVFLECVQDMDHENMFWYRQDPGLGLRLIYFSYDVKMKEKGDIPEGYSVSREKKERFSLILESASTNQTSMYLCASSKSGVKDTQYFGPGTRLTVL.